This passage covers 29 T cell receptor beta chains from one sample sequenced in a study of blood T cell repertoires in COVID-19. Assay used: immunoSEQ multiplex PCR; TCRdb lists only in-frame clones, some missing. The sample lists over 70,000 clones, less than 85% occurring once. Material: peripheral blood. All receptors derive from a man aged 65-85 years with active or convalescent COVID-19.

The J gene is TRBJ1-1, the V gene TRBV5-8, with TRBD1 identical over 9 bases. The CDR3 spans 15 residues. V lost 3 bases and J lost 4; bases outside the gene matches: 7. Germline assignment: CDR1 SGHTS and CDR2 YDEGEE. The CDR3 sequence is CASSWSGTGFTEAFF. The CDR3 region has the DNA TGTGCCAGCAGCTGGTCCGGGACAGGGTTCACTGAAGCTTTCTTT.

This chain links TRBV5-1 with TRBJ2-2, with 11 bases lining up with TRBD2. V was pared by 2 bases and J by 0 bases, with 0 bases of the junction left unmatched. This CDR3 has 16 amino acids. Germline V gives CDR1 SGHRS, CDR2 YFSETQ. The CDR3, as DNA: TGCGCCAGCAGCTTTAGCGGGGGGGCGAACACCGGGGAGCTGTTTTTT. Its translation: CASSFSGGANTGELFF.

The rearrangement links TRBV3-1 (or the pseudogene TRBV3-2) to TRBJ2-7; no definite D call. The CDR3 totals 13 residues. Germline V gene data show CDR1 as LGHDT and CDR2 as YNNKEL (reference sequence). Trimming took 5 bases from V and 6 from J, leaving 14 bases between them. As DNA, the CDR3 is TGTGCCAGCAGCTTCGGTAGAGGTGGCGAGCAGTACTTC. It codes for CASSFGRGGEQYF.

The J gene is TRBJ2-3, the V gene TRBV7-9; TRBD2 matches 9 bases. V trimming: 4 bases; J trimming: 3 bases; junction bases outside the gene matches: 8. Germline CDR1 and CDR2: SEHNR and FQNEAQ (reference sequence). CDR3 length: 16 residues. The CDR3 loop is CASSSSGGHFTDTQYF. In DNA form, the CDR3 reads TGTGCCAGCAGCTCCAGCGGGGGGCACTTTACAGATACGCAGTATTTT.

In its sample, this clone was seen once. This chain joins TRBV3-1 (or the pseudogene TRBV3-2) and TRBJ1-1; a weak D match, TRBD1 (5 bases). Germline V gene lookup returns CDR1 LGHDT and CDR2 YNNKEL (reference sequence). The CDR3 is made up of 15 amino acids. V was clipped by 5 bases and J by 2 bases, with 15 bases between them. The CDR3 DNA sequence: TGTGCCAGCAGCGACAGAGTGGTTGGAAACACTGAAGCTTTCTTT. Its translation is CASSDRVVGNTEAFF.

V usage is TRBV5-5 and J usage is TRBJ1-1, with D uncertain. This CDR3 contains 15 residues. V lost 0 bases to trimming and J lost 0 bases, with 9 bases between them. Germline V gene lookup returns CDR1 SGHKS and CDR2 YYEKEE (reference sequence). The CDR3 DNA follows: TGTGCCAGCAGCTTGGTGGGAGGGATGAACACTGAAGCTTTCTTT. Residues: CASSLVGGMNTEAFF.

The DNA for the CDR3 is TGTGCCACCGGGGCGGCGGGGCGGTCCTACGAGCAGTACTTC. It translates to CATGAAGRSYEQYF. The rearrangement joins TRBV3-1 (or the pseudogene TRBV3-2) to TRBJ2-7; tentatively, D is TRBD2 (6 bases). Per germline, CDR1 LGHDT and CDR2 YNNKEL (reference sequence). Trimming shortened V by 10 bases and J by 1 base, and 17 bases separated the two germline ends. This CDR3 has 14 residues.

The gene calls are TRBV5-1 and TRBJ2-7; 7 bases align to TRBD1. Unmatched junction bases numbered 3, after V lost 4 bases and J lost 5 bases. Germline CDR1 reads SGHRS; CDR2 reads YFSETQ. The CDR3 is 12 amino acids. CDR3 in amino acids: CASSQQGNEQYF. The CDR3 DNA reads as TGCGCCAGCAGCCAACAGGGGAACGAGCAGTACTTC.

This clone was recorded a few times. CDR3 DNA sequence: TGTGCCAGCATGACAGGGGGGTCACCCCTCCACTTT. Encoded protein: CASMTGGSPLHF. This chain joins TRBV6-5 and TRBJ1-6, with 9 nucleotides matching TRBD1. The CDR3 sequence is 12 residues long. Germline V CDR1 and CDR2: MNHEY, SVGAGI. V was clipped by 7 bases and J by 10 bases; unmatched bases: 2.

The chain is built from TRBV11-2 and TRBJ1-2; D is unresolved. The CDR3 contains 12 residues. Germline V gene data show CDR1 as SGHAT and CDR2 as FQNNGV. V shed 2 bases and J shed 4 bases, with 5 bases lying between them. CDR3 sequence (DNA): TGTGCCAGCAGCTTAAGCTCCTATGGCTACACCTTC. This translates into CASSLSSYGYTF.

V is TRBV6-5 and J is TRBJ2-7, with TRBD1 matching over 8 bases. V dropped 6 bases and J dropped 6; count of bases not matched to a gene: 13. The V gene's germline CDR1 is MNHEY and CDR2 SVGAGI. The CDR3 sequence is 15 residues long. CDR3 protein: CASRHVGQGGGEQYF. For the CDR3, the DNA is TGTGCCAGCAGACACGTTGGACAGGGTGGGGGCGAGCAGTACTTC.

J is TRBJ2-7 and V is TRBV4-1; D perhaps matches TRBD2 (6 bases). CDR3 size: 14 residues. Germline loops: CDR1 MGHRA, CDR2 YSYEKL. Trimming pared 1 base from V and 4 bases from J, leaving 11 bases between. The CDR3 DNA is TGCGCCAGCAGCCAAGGTTTAGGAGGGTACGAGCAGTACTTC. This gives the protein CASSQGLGGYEQYF.

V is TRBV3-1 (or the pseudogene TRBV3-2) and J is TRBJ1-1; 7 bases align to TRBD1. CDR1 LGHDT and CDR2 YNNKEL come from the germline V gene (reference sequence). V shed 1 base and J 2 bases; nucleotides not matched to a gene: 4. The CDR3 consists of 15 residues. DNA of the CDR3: TGTGCCAGCAGCCAAGGGACAGGTGCCAACACTGAAGCTTTCTTT. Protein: CASSQGTGANTEAFF.

CDR3 amino acids: CASSYTGENIQYF. The CDR3 DNA reads as TGTGCCAGCAGCTATACAGGGGAGAACATTCAGTACTTC. V usage is TRBV12-3 or TRBV12-4 and J usage is TRBJ2-4, with 7 bases fitting TRBD1. The trim removed 6 bases at V and 7 bases at J, leaving 6 bases unmatched. The CDR3 extends over 13 amino acids.

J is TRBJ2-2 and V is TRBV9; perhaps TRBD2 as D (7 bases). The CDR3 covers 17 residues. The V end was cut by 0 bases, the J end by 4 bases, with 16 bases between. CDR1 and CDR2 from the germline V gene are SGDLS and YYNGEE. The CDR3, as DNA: TGTGCCAGCAGCGTAGAATCGGGGGGCGGGGGCACCGGGGAGCTGTTTTTT. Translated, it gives CASSVESGGGGTGELFF.

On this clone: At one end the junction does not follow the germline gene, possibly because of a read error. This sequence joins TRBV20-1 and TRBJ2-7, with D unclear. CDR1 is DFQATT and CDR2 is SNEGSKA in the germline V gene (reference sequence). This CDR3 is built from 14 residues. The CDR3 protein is CSASRPERSSEQYF. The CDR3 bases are TGCAGTGCTAGTCGGCCCGAGCGATCCTCCGAGCAGTACTTC.

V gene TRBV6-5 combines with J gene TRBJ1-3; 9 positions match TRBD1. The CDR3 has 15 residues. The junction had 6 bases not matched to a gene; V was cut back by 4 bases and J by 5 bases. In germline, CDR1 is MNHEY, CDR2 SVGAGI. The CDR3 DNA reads TGTGCCAGCAGTTCACAGGGGGCGTACAGAAACACCATATATTTT. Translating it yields CASSSQGAYRNTIYF.

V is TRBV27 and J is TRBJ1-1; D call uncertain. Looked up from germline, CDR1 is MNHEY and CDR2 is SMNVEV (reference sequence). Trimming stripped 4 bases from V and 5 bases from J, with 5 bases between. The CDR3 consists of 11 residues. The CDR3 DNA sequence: TGTGCCAGCAGTTCGAGGACTGAAGCTTTCTTT. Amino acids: CASSSRTEAFF.

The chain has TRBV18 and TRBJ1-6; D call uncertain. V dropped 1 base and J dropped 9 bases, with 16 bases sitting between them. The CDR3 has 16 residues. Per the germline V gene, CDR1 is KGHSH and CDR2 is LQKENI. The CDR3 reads CASSPRATVEGSPLHF. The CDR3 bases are TGTGCCAGCTCACCACGGGCGACGGTTGAGGGTTCACCCCTCCACTTT.

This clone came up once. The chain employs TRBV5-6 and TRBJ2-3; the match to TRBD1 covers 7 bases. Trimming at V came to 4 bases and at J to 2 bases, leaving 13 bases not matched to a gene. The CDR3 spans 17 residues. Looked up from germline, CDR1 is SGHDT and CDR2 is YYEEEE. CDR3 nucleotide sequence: TGTGCCAGCAGCCAAACCAGACAGGGAAGGGTCACAGATACGCAGTATTTT. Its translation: CASSQTRQGRVTDTQYF.

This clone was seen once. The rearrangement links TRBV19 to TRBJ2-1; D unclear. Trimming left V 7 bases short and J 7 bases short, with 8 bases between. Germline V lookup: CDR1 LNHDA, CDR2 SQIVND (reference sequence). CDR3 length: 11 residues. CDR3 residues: CASIEYNEQFF. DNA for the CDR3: TGTGCCAGTATTGAGTATAATGAGCAGTTCTTC.

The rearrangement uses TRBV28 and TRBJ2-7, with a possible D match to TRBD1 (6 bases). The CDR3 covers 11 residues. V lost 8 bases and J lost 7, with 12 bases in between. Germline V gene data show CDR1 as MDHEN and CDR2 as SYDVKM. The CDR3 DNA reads TGTGCCAGCCAGGGGTTGGGGGAGCAGTACTTC. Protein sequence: CASQGLGEQYF.

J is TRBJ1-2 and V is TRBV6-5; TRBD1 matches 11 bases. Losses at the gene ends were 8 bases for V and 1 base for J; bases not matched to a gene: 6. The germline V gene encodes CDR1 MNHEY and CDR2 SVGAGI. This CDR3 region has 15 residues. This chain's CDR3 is CASRDRGILNYGYTF. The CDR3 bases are TGTGCCAGCCGGGACAGGGGGATTCTTAACTATGGCTACACCTTC.

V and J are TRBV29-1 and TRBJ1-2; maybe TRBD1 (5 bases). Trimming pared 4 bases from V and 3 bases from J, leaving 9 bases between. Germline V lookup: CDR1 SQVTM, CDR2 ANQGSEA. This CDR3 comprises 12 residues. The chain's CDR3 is CSVGRGDYGYTF. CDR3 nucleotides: TGCAGCGTTGGTCGGGGGGACTATGGCTACACCTTC.

CDR3 sequence: CASKLGQKDGYTF. CDR3 coding DNA: TGTGCCAGCAAATTGGGACAGAAGGATGGCTACACCTTC. This chain uses TRBV28 with TRBJ1-2, with 7 bases lining up with TRBD1. The J segment lost 6 bases and the V segment lost 7 bases, leaving 8 bases of the junction unmatched. Germline V gene data show CDR1 as MDHEN and CDR2 as SYDVKM. This CDR3 comprises 13 residues.

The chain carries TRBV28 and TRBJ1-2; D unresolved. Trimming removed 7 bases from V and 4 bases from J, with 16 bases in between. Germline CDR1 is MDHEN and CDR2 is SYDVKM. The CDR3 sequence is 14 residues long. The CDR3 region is CASTLEGFGYGYTF. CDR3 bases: TGTGCCAGCACCCTTGAGGGTTTCGGCTATGGCTACACCTTC.

CDR3: CASSTRFLAFF. The CDR3 region has the DNA TGTGCCAGCAGTACTAGGTTTTTGGCTTTCTTT. The chain couples TRBV28 to TRBJ1-1; no definite D call. Germline V gives CDR1 MDHEN, CDR2 SYDVKM. This CDR3 contains 11 residues. Trimming removed 5 bases from V and 11 bases from J, with 12 bases in between.

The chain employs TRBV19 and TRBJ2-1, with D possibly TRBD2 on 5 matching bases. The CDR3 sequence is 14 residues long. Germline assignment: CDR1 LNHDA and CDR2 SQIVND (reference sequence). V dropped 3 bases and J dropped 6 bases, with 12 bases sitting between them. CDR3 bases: TGTGCCAGTAGTATCAGTGGGAGAGGCAATGAGCAGTTCTTC. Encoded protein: CASSISGRGNEQFF.

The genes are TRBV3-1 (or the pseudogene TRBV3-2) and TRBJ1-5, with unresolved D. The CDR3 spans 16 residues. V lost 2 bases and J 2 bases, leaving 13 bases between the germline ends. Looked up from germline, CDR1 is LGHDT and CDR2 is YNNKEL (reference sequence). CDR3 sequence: CASSQRRPGGNQPQHF. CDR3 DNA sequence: TGTGCCAGCAGCCAAAGGCGGCCCGGGGGCAATCAGCCCCAGCATTTT.